The 10 T cell receptor beta chains below all came from one sample that was sequenced in a study of control samples from healthy donors and cancer patients. Sequencing used immunoSEQ multiplex PCR; TCRdb keeps in-frame clones, though not all of them. The sample has 120,000 or so clones, approximately 94% seen once. Sequenced: blood. The receptors here all came from a young man in good health.

The chain joins TRBV9 to TRBJ1-3; D gene uncertain. This CDR3 comprises 15 residues. Trimming left V 4 bases short and J 0 bases short, with 11 bases between. Germline CDR1 is SGDLS and CDR2 is YYNGEE. This chain's CDR3 is CASSPSIFSGNTIYF. The CDR3 DNA follows: TGTGCCAGCAGCCCGTCAATCTTCTCTGGAAACACCATATATTTT.

V is TRBV3-1 (or the pseudogene TRBV3-2) and J is TRBJ1-5; D is unclear. The CDR3 runs 18 residues. The V and J ends lost 1 base and 1 base respectively, with 17 bases between them. CDR1 LGHDT and CDR2 YNNKEL come from the germline V gene (reference sequence). This CDR3 is CASSQGGPMAVSNQPQHF. CDR3 nucleotides: TGTGCCAGCAGCCAAGGAGGACCCATGGCCGTGAGCAATCAGCCCCAGCATTTT.

The V gene is TRBV19, the J gene TRBJ1-6, with a weak D call TRBD1 (6 bases). Germline V gene data show CDR1 as LNHDA and CDR2 as SQIVND (reference sequence). The CDR3 spans 17 residues. Trimming took 7 bases from V and 1 from J, leaving 17 bases between them. In nucleotides, the CDR3 is TGTGCCAGTAAATATTCGGGGGGCGAGTCCTATAATTCACCCCTCCACTTT. Translation gives CASKYSGGESYNSPLHF.

The chain employs TRBV4-2 and TRBJ1-3, with D possibly TRBD1 on 5 matching bases. Per the germline V gene, CDR1 is LGHNA and CDR2 is YNFKEQ. Trimming left V 2 bases short and J 1 base short, with 18 bases between. This CDR3 has 18 amino acids. CDR3 sequence (DNA): TGTGCCAGCAGCCAACCCATCGGGGGAAGCTCTTCTGGAAACACCATATATTTT. This encodes CASSQPIGGSSSGNTIYF.

This rearrangement joins TRBV7-8 to TRBJ1-3; D is perhaps TRBD1 (5 bases). CDR3 length: 16 residues. V lost 4 bases to trimming and J lost 4 bases, with 17 bases between them. Germline V gene lookup returns CDR1 SGHVS and CDR2 FQNEAQ. The CDR3, as DNA: TGTGCCAGCAGCTACGGGACTTCCGCCGGGGGAAACACCATATATTTT. Its translation: CASSYGTSAGGNTIYF.

The V call is TRBV28, the J call TRBJ2-3, with TRBD2 matching over 7 bases. The CDR3 has 16 amino acids. J was trimmed by 0 bases and V by 6 bases; bases with no gene match: 9. Germline values: CDR1 MDHEN, CDR2 SYDVKM. The DNA of the CDR3 is TGTGCCAGCAGACACGATAAGGGACTAAGCACAGATACGCAGTATTTT. Translating it yields CASRHDKGLSTDTQYF.

The chain combines TRBV5-1 with TRBJ2-1; D remains ambiguous. Germline assignment: CDR1 SGHRS and CDR2 YFSETQ. The V gene lost 1 base and the J gene lost 4 bases, with 6 bases spanning the gap. The CDR3 has 13 residues. In DNA, the CDR3 is TGCGCCAGCAGCTTGCAACTGTACAATGAGCAGTTCTTC. Translated, it gives CASSLQLYNEQFF.

The chain recombines TRBV7-3 with TRBJ2-1, with 13 positions matching TRBD2. The trim removed 8 bases at V and 7 bases at J, leaving 8 bases unmatched. CDR3 length equals 15 residues. In germline, CDR1 is SGHTA, CDR2 FQGTGA. CDR3 bases: TGTGCCAGCTCTAGGACTAGCGGGGGCCTAAATGAGCAGTTCTTC. It is translated as CASSRTSGGLNEQFF.

The V and J genes are TRBV27 and TRBJ2-6, with a weak D call TRBD2 (6 bases). Germline loops: CDR1 MNHEY, CDR2 SMNVEV (reference sequence). Trimming removed 1 base at V and 0 bases at J, with 10 bases between. This CDR3 is 17 amino acids long. The CDR3 DNA follows: TGTGCCAGCAGTTTATGGGACGGGAGCTCTGGGGCCAACGTCCTGACTTTC. It yields the protein CASSLWDGSSGANVLTF. The full variable domain, rest sourced from reference TRBV27 and TRBJ2-6, is EAQVTQNPRYLITVTGKKLTVTCSQNMNHEYMSWYRQDPGLGLRQIYYSMNVEVTDKGDVPEGYKVSRKEKRNFPLILESPSPNQTSLYFCASSLWDGSSGANVLTFGAGSRLTVL.

The J gene is TRBJ2-2, the V gene TRBV11-2; D is unclear. Germline loops: CDR1 SGHAT, CDR2 FQNNGV. V lost 1 base, J lost 1 base, and 7 bases lay in between. The CDR3 length is 15 residues. The CDR3 coding sequence is TGTGCCAGCAGCTTAGGAAGGGAGAACACCGGGGAGCTGTTTTTT. Encoded protein: CASSLGRENTGELFF.